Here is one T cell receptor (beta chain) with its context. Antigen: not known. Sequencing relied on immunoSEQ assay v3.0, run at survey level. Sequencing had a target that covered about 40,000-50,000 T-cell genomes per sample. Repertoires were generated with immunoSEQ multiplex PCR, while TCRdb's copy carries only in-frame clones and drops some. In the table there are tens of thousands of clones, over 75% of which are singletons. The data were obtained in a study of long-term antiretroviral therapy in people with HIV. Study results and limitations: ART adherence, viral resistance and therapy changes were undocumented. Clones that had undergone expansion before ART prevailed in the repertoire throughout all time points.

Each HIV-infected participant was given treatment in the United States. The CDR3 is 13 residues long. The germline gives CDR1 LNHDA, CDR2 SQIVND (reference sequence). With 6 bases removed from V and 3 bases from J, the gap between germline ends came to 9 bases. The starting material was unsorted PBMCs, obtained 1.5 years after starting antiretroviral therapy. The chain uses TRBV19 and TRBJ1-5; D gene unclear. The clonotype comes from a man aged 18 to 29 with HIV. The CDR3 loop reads CASSWSANQPQHF. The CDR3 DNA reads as TGTGCCAGTAGCTGGTCAGCCAATCAGCCCCAGCATTTT.